The clone carrying this TCR beta chain was picked up many times. Its specificity is not known. Selection for sequencing was limited to patients who had shown CD8+CD57+ cell expansion by flow cytometry. No therapy was given to patients before blood sampling. Genomic DNA acted as the template from which TCR beta VDJ combination and CDR3 sequence profiling were carried out. TCRdb passed the reads through MiXCR, listing each CDR3 protein once. Of some 200,000 distinct CDR3 sequences in the sample, 48% were seen once. Germline assignment: CDR1 MNHEY and CDR2 SVGAGI. The ends lost 1 base at V and 11 bases at J; junction bases unmatched: 11. This CDR3 spans 15 amino acids. The data belong to a study of CD8+CD57+ T cells in acquired aplastic anemia. Study-wide background: Each DNA sample taken from sorted CD4+ and CD8+ cells came to about 3.2 ug on average. Study findings and constraints: Fewer than 35 CD8+ CDR3 sequences occurred in both the patients and the controls. CD8+ Simpson's diversity did not differ significantly between patients and controls.

The chain links TRBV6-5 to TRBJ1-1; TRBD1 matches 9 bases. The sequencing sample was made of sorted CD4+, CD8+, or CD8+CD57+ T cells (not recorded which) from PBMCs. The origin of this receptor is a human donor with aplastic anemia. In DNA, the CDR3 is TGTGCCAGCAGTTACTGGGCGGGACAGGGTGGATTGGCTTTCTTT. It is translated as CASSYWAGQGGLAFF.